This entry is about one T cell receptor (beta chain). Original processing methods: By means of reference gene primer amplification, nucleated cell counts were estimated. Data came from immunoSEQ multiplex PCR; TCRdb stores just in-frame clones and leaves some out. D and trimming were read from the DNA, whereas the V and J calls and clone size are those reported in that table. The repertoire includes tens of thousands of clones, about 88% of them detected once, and roughly 8.8% sits in the top ten. This sample is part of a study of blood T cell repertoires in COVID-19. Study-wide background: T cells, B-cell-depleted T cells, or PBMCs supplied cDNA or gDNA.

This CDR3 has 15 residues. The germline CDR1 and CDR2 sequences are SGHNT and YYREEE (reference sequence). V shed 4 bases and J 6 bases; nucleotides not matched to a gene: 3. This sequence was found in a woman in her sixties or seventies with active COVID-19. V usage is TRBV5-4 and J usage is TRBJ2-1, with 14 nucleotides matching TRBD2. Sequenced: peripheral blood. The DNA for the CDR3 is TGTGCCAGCAGCCGGACTAGCGGGAGGTTCAATGAGCAGTTCTTC. This encodes CASSRTSGRFNEQFF.